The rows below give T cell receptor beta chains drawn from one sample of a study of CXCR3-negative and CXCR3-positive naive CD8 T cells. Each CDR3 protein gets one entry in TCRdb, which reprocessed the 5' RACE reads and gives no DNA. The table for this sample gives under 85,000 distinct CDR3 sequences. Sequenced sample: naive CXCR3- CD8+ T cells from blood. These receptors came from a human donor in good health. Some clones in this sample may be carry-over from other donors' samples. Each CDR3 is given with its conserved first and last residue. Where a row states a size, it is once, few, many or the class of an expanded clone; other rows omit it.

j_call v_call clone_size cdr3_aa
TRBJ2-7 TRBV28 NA CASSPPTEYYEQYF
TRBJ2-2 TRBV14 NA CASSDPRRHRSDARGTGELFF
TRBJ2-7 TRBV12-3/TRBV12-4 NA CASSPPGGREQYF
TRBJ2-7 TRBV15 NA CATSREGGKAYEQYF
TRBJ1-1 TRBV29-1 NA CSVGGTRGTEAFF
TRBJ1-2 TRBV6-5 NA CASRLDRGGYGYTF
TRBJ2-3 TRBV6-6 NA CASSYSRAGPVFDTQYF
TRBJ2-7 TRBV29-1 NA CSVTTTGVMYEQYF
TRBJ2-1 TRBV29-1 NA CSVGGGTSGYNEQFF
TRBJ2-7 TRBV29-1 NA CSVRAHGPYEQYF
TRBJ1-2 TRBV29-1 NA CSVDRAYGYTF
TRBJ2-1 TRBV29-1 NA CSGREGGHNEQFF
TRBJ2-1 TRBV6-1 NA CASSEGQTYNEQFF
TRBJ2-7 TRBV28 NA CASRPRRGLNVEQYF
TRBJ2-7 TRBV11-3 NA CASSPISGPSYEQYF
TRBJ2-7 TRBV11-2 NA CASSLGAASYEQYF
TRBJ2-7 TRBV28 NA CATLDRDFSYEQYF
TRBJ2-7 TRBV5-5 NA CASSLQGYEQYF
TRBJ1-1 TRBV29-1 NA CSVRQGLVEAFF
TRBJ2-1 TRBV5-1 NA CASSVGWRTDDEQFF
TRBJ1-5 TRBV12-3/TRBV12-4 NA CASSDGTSSQPQHF
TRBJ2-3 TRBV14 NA CASSPQRGYTDTQYF
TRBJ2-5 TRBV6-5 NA CASSYWAGEGETQYF
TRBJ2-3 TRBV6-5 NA CASSYGGSPDTQYF
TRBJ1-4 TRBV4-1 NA CASSQRPLGNEKLFF
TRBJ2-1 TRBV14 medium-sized CASSPLGIETGGFTTYNEQFF
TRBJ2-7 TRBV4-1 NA CASSQSSSYEQYF
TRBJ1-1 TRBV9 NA CASSVWDRQANTEAFF
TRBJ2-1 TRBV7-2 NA CASSLWAGADNEQFF
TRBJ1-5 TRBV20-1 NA CSARDPGLELSNQPQHF
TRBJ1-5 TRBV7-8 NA CASSFFRQGRFGIQPQHF
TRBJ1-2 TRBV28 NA CASSLAIGDLMAYGYTF
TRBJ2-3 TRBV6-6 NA CASRPRDSSNTDTQYF
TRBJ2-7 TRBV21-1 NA CALGPGSYEQYF
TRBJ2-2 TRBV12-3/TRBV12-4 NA CASSLFTGELFF